This T cell receptor beta chain was captured in a study of identical twins. All of the donors were Caucasians in good health. The CDR3 has 12 residues. Trimming left V 4 bases short and J 8 bases short, with 12 bases between. CDR1 SQVTM and CDR2 ANQGSEA come from the germline V gene. Study-level points and caveats: Beta out-of-frame sequences showed weaker excess twin sharing.

MiXCR was run by TCRdb on the 5' RACE reads, yielding one entry per CDR3 protein. The sample has 240,000 or so distinct CDR3 sequences; around 6.6% are singletons. This clonotype was recorded at least ten times. What it recognizes is unknown. These data were likewise used in another study, on yellow fever vaccine responses in identical twins. That study adds: Twins' vaccine T cell response reportedly seemed partly convergent, partly personalized.

V gene TRBV29-1 combines with J gene TRBJ2-1, with a weak D call TRBD2 (5 bases). Sequencing input: memory (CD45RO+) T cells sorted from blood. The receptor was derived from a woman aged 18-35 years in good health. The CDR3: CSVVGLADEQFF. The CDR3 nucleotides read TGCAGCGTTGTAGGTCTAGCTGATGAGCAGTTCTTC.